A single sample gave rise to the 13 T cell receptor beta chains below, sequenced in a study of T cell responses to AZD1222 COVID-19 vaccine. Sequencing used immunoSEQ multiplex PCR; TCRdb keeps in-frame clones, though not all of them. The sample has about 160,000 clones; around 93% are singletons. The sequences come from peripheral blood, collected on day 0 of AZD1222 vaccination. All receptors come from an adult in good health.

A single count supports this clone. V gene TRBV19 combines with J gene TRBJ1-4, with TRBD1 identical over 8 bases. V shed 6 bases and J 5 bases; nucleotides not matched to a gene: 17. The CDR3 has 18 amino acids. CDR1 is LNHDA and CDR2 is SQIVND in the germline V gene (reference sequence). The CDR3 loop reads CASRSARPRQGLNEKLFF. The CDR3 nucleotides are TGTGCCAGTAGAAGCGCTCGCCCTAGACAGGGGTTAAATGAAAAACTGTTTTTT.

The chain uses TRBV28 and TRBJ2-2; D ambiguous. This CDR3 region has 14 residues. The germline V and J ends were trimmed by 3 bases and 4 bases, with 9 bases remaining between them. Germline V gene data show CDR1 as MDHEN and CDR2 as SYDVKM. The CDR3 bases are TGTGCCAGCAGTTTGGATGGGATCACCGGGGAGCTGTTTTTT. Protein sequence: CASSLDGITGELFF.

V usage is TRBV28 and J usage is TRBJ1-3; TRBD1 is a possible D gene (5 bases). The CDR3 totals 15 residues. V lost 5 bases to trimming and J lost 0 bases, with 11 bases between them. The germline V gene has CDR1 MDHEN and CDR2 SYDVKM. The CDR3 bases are TGTGCCAGCAGTCCCACAGGAGTCTCTGGAAACACCATATATTTT. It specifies CASSPTGVSGNTIYF.

CDR3 sequence (DNA): TGTGCCAGCAGTTTCGCAGGGGCTGGAAACACCATATATTTT. Amino acids: CASSFAGAGNTIYF. The chain recombines TRBV28 with TRBJ1-3, with D possibly TRBD1 on 6 matching bases. Germline V gene data show CDR1 as MDHEN and CDR2 as SYDVKM. V was clipped by 3 bases and J by 2 bases, with 8 bases between them. This CDR3 contains 14 residues.

The CDR3 sequence: CASSSTFRDIEQPQHF. The CDR3 nucleotides are TGTGCCAGCAGTTCTACCTTCCGGGACATAGAGCAGCCCCAGCATTTT. The J gene is TRBJ1-5, the V gene TRBV6-5; perhaps TRBD1 as D (6 bases). CDR3 length equals 16 residues. V was pared by 4 bases and J by 7 bases, with 20 bases between. The germline V gene encodes CDR1 MNHEY and CDR2 SVGAGI.

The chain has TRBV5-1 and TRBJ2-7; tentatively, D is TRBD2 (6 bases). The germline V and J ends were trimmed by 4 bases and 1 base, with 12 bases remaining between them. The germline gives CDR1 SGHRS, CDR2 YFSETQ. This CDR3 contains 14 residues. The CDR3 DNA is TGCGCCAGCAGCACGGGGGACGGATCCTACGAGCAGTACTTC. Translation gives CASSTGDGSYEQYF. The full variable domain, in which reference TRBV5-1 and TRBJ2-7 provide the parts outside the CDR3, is KAGVTQTPRYLIKTRGQQVTLSCSPISGHRSVSWYQQTPGQGLQFLFEYFSETQRNKGNFPGRFSGRQFSNSRSEMNVSTLELGDSALYLCASSTGDGSYEQYFGPGTRLTVT.

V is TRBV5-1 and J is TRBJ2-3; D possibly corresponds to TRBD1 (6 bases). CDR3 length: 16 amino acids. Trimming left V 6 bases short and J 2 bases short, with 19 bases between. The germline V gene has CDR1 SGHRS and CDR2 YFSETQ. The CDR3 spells CASTSVSGHLTDTQYF. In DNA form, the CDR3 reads TGCGCCAGCACCTCAGTTTCGGGACATCTCACAGATACGCAGTATTTT.

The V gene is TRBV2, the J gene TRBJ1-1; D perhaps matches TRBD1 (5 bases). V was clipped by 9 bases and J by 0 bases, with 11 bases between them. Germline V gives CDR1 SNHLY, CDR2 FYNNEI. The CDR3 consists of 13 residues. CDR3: CARGTALNTEAFF. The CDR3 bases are TGTGCCAGGGGGACGGCCCTGAACACTGAAGCTTTCTTT.

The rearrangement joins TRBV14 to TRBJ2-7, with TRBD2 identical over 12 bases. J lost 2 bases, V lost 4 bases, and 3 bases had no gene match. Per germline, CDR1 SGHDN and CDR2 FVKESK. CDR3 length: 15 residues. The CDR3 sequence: CASSPGLAGTYEQYF. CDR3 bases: TGTGCCAGCAGCCCTGGACTAGCGGGGACCTACGAGCAGTACTTC.

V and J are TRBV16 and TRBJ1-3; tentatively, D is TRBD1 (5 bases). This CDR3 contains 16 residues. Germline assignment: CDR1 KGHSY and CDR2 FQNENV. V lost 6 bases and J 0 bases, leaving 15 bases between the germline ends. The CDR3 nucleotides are TGTGCCAGCAGTCGAATTTCAGGGAACTCTGGAAACACCATATATTTT. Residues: CASSRISGNSGNTIYF.

The CDR3 is CASSPIHLAGATYEQYF. The CDR3, as DNA: TGCGCCAGCAGCCCCATTCATCTAGCGGGAGCCACCTACGAGCAGTACTTC. The rearrangement links TRBV4-1 to TRBJ2-7; 10 nucleotides line up with TRBD2. Germline lookup yields CDR1 MGHRA and CDR2 YSYEKL. The CDR3 is made up of 17 amino acids. V lost 4 bases to trimming and J lost 2 bases; unmatched junction nucleotides: 11.

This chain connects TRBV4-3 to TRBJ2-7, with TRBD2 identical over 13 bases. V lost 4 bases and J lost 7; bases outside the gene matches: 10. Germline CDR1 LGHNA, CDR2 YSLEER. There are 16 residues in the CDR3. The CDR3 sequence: CASSRLAGGGGGEQYF. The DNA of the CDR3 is TGCGCCAGCAGCCGACTAGCGGGAGGAGGGGGTGGTGAGCAGTACTTC.

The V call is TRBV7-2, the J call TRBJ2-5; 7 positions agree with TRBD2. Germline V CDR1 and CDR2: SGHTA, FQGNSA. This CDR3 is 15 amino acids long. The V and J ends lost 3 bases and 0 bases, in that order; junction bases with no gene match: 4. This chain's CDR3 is CASSFAGAYQETQYF. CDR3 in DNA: TGTGCCAGCAGCTTTGCGGGAGCCTACCAAGAGACCCAGTACTTC. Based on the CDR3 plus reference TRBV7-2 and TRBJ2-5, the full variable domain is GAGVSQSPSNKVTEKGKDVELRCDPISGHTALYWYRQSLGQGLEFLIYFQGNSAPDKSGLPSDRFSAERTGGSVSTLTIQRTQQEDSAVYLCASSFAGAYQETQYFGPGTRLLVL.